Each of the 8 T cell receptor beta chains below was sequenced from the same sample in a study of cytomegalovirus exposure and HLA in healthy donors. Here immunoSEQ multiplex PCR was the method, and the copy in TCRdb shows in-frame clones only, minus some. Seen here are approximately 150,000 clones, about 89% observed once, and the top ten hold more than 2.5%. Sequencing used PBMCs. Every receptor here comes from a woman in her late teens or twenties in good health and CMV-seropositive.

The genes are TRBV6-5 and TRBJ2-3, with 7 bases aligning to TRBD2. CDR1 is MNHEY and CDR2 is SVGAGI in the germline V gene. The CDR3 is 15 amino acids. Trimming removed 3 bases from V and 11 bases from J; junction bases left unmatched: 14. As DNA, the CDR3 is TGTGCCAGCAGTTATCCGGGCGGGAGATCCCGCGAGCAGTATTTT. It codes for CASSYPGGRSREQYF.

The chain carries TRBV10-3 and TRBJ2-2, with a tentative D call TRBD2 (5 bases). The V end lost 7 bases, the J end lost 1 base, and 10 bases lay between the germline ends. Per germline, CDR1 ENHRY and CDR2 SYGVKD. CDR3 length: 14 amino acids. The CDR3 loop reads CAIMSGENTGELFF. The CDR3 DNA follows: TGTGCCATCATGTCCGGGGAGAACACCGGGGAGCTGTTTTTT.

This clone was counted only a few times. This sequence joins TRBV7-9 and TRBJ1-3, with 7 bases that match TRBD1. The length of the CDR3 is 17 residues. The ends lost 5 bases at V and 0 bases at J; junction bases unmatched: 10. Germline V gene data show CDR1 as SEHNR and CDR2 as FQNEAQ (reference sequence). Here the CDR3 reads CASSPRQGRSSGNTIYF. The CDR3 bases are TGTGCCAGCAGCCCAAGACAGGGCAGGAGCTCTGGAAACACCATATATTTT.

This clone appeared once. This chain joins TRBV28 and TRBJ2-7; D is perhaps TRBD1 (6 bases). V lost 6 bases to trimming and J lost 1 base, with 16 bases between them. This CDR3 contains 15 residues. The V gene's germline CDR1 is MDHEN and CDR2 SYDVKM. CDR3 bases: TGTGCCAGCAGCAGATTCGGACAGACTTCCTACGAGCAGTACTTC. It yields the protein CASSRFGQTSYEQYF.

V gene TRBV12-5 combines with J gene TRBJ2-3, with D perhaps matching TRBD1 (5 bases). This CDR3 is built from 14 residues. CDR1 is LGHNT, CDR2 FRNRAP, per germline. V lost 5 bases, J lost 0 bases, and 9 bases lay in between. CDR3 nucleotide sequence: TGTGCTAGTGGTCTCCGACAGAGCACAGATACGCAGTATTTT. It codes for CASGLRQSTDTQYF.

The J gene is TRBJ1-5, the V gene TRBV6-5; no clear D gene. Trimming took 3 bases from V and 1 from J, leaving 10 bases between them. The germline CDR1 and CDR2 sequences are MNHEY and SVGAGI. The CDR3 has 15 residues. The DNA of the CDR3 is TGTGCCAGCAGTTATGAGGGCATCAGCAATCAGCCCCAGCATTTT. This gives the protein CASSYEGISNQPQHF.

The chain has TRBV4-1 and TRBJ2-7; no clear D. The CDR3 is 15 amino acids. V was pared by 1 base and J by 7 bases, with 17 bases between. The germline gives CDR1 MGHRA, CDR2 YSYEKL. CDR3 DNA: TGCGCCAGCAGCCAAGTCGATTTGGCCGAGAGGGAGCAGTACTTC. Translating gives CASSQVDLAEREQYF.

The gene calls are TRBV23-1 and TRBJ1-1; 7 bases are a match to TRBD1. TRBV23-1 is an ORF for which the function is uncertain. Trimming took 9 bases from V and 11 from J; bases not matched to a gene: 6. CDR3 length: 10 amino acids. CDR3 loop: CASRGREAFF. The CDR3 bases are TGCGCCAGTAGGGGGCGCGAGGCTTTCTTT.